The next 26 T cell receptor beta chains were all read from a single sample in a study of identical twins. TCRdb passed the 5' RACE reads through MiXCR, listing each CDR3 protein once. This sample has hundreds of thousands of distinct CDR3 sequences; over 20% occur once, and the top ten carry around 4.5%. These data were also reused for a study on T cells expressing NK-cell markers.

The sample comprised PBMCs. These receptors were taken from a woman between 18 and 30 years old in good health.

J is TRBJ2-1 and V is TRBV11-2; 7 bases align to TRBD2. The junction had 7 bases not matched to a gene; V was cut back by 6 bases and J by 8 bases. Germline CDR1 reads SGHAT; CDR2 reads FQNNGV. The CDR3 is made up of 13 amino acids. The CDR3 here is CASRKTSSHEQFF. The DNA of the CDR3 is TGTGCCAGCAGGAAGACTAGCTCCCATGAGCAGTTCTTC.

The CDR3 sequence: CASSPSTEGWETQYF. In DNA form, the CDR3 reads TGTGCCAGCTCACCTTCCACGGAGGGATGGGAGACCCAGTACTTC. The chain combines TRBV18 with TRBJ2-5, with D perhaps matching TRBD2 (6 bases). Germline V gene lookup returns CDR1 KGHSH and CDR2 LQKENI. The CDR3 spans 15 residues. Trimming cost V 3 bases and J 5 bases, with 16 bases left between them.

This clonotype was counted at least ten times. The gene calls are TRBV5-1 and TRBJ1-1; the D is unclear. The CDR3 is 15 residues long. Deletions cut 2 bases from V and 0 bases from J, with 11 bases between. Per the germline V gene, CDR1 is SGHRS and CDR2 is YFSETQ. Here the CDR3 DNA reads TGCGCCAGCAGCTTCTCACCGACTATGAACACTGAAGCTTTCTTT. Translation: CASSFSPTMNTEAFF.

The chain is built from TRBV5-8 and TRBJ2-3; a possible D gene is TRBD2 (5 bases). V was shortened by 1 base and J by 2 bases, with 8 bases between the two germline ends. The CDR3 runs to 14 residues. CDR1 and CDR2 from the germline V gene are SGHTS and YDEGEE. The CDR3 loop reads CASSLRAATDTQYF. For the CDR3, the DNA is TGTGCCAGCAGCTTGAGAGCGGCCACAGATACGCAGTATTTT. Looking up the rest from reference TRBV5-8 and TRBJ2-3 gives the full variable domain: EAGVTQSPTHLIKTRGQQATLRCSPISGHTSVYWYQQALGLGLQFLLWYDEGEERNRGNFPPRFSGRQFPNYSSELNVNALELEDSALYLCASSLRAATDTQYFGPGTRLTVL.

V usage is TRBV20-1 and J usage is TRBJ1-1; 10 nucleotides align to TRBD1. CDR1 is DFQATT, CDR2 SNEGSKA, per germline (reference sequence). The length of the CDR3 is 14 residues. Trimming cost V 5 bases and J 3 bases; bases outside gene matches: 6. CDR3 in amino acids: CSALGQGFDTEAFF. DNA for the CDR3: TGCAGTGCTCTGGGACAGGGGTTCGACACTGAAGCTTTCTTT.

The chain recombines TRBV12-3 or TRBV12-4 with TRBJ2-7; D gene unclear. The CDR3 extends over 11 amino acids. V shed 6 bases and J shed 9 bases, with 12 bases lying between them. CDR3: CASRSYLGQYF. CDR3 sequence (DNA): TGTGCCAGCAGGTCCTACTTGGGGCAGTACTTC.

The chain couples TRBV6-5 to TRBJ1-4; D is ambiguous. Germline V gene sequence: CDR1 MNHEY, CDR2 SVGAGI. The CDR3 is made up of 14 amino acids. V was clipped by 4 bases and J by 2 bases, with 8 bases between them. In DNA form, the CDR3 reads TGTGCCAGCAGTTTGGCTCCGACTAATGAAAAACTGTTTTTT. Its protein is CASSLAPTNEKLFF.

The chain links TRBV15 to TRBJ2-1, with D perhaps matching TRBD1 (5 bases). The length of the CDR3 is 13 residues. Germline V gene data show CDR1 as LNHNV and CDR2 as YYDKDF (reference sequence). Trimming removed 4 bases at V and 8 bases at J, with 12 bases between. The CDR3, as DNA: TGTGCCACCAGCAAAGGGGCTCTACATGAGCAGTTCTTC. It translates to CATSKGALHEQFF. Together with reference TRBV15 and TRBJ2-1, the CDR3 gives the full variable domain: DAMVIQNPRYQVTQFGKPVTLSCSQTLNHNVMYWYQQKSSQAPKLLFHYYDKDFNNEADTPDNFQSRRPNTSFCFLDIRSPGLGDTAMYLCATSKGALHEQFFGPGTRLTVL.

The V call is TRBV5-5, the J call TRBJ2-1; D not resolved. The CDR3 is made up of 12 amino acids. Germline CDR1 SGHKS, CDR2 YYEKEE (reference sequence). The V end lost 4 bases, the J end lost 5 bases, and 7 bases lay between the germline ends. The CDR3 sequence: CASSLYHNEQFF. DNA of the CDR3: TGTGCCAGCAGCCTGTATCACAATGAGCAGTTCTTC.

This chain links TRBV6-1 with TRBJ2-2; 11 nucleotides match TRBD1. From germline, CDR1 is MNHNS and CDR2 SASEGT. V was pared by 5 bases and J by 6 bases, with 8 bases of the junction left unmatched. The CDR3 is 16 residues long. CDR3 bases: TGTGCCAGCAGTCCACCCGGGACAGGGGGGGCCGGGGAGCTGTTTTTT. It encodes CASSPPGTGGAGELFF.

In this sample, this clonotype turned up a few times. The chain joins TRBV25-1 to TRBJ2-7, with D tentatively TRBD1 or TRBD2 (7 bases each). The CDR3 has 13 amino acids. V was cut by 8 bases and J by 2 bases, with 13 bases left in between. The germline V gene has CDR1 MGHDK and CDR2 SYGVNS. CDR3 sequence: CASGGDRPYEQYF. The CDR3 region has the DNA TGTGCCAGCGGGGGGGACAGACCCTACGAGCAGTACTTC.

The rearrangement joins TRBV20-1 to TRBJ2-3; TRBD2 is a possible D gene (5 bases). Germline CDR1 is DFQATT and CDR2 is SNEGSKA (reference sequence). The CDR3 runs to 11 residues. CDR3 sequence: CNAVDLATQYF. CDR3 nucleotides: TGCAATGCCGTGGACCTAGCTACGCAGTATTTT.

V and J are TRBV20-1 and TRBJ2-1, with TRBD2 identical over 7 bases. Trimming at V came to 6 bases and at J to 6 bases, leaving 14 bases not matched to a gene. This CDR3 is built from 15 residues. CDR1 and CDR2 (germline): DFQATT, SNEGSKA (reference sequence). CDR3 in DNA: TGCAGTGCATCTATCGGGGACTACTGGACCAATGAGCAGTTCTTC. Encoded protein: CSASIGDYWTNEQFF.

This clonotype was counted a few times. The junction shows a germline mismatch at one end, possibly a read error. The CDR3, as DNA: TGTGCCAGCAGCTTGTTAGCGGGAGGATCGGCAGATTCGCAGTATTTT. Amino acids: CASSLLAGGSADSQYF. J is TRBJ2-3 and V is TRBV7-9; TRBD2 matches 10 bases. The CDR3 covers 16 residues. Looked up from germline, CDR1 is SEHNR and CDR2 is FQNEAQ (reference sequence).

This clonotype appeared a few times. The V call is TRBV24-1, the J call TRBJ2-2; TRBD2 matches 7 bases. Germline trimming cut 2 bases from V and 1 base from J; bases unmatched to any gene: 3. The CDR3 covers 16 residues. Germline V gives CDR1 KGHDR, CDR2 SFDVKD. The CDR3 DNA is TGTGCCACCAGTGATTCAGCGGGGCAGAACACCGGGGAGCTGTTTTTT. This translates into CATSDSAGQNTGELFF.

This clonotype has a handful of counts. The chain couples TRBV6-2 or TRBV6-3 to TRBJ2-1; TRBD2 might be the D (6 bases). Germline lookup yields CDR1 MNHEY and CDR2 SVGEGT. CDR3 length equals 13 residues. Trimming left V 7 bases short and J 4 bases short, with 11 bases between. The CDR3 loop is CASTLGGYNEQFF. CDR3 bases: TGTGCCAGCACACTGGGGGGATACAATGAGCAGTTCTTC.

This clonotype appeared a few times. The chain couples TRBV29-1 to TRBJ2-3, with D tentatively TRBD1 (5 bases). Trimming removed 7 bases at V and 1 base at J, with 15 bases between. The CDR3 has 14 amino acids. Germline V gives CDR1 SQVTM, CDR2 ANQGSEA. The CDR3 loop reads CSAQGRLRTDTQYF. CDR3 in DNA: TGCAGCGCGCAGGGCCGACTGCGCACAGATACGCAGTATTTT.

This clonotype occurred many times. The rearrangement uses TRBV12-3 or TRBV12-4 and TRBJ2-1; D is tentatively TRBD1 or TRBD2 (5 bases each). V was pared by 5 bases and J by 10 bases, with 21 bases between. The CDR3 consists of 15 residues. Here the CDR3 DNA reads TGTGCCAGCAGTGGGACCGAAAAACCCCGCGGGGAGCAGTTCTTC. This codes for CASSGTEKPRGEQFF.

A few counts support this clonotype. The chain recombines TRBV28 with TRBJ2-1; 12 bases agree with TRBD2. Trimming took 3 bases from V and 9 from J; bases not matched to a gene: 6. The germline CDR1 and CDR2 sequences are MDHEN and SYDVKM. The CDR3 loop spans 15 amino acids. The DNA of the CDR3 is TGTGCCAGCAGTTTTCGCCTAGCGGGAGGGCTTGAGCAGTTCTTC. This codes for CASSFRLAGGLEQFF.

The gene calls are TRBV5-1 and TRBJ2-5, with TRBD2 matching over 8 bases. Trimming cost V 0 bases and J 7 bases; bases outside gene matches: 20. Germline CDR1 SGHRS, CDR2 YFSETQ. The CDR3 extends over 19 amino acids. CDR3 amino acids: CASSLGITPTSGLRGTQYF. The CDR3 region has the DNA TGCGCCAGCAGCTTGGGGATTACACCCACTAGCGGACTAAGAGGGACCCAGTACTTC.

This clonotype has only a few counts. The CDR3 here is CASSISGGQWHEQYF. For the CDR3, the DNA is TGTGCCAGTAGTATCTCAGGGGGCCAGTGGCACGAGCAGTACTTC. J is TRBJ2-7 and V is TRBV19; 8 bases match TRBD1. Germline V CDR1 and CDR2: LNHDA, SQIVND (reference sequence). The trim removed 3 bases at V and 5 bases at J, leaving 9 bases unmatched. This CDR3 spans 15 amino acids.

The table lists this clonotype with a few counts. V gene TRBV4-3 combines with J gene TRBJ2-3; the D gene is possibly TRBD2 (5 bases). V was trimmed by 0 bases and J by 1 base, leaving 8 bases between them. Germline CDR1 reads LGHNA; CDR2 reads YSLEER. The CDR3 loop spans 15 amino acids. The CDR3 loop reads CASSQEGGRTDTQYF. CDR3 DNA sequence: TGCGCCAGCAGCCAAGAAGGAGGTCGCACAGATACGCAGTATTTT.

Written as DNA, the CDR3 is TGTGCCACCGGGGACAGGATTTCCAGCGAGCAGTACTTC. It specifies CATGDRISSEQYF. The genes are TRBV12-3 or TRBV12-4 and TRBJ2-7, with 8 bases identical to TRBD1. The CDR3 sequence is 13 residues long. Trimming at V came to 10 bases and at J to 6 bases, leaving 11 bases not matched to a gene.

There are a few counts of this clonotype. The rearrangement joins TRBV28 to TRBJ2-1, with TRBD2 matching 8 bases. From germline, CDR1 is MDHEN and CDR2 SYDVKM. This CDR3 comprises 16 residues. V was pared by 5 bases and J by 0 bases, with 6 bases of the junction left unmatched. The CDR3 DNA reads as TGTGCCAGCAGTCCCATTAGCGGGGCCTCCTACAATGAGCAGTTCTTC. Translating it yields CASSPISGASYNEQFF.

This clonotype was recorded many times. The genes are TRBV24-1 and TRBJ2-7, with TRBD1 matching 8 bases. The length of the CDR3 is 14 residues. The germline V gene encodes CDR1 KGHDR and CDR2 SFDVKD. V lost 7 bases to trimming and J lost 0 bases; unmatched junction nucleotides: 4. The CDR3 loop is CATSGQGSSYEQYF. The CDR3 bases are TGTGCCACCAGCGGACAGGGTAGCTCCTACGAGCAGTACTTC.

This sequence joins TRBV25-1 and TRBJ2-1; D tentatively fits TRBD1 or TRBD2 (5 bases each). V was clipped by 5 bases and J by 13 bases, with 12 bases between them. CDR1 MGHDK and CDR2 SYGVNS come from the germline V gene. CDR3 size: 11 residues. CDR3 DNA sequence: TGTGCCAGCAGTCGGGGCGTATATCAGTTCTTC. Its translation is CASSRGVYQFF.